Listed below are T cell receptor beta chains from one sample, sequenced in a study of cytomegalovirus exposure and HLA in healthy donors. Clones were sequenced by immunoSEQ multiplex PCR, and TCRdb holds only the in-frame ones, with some missing. The profile shows about 35,000 clones, 75% to 85% of them singletons. Material: PBMCs. Source of these receptors: a male donor in good health and CMV-seronegative. The CDR3 runs from the conserved cysteine through the conserved F or W. A D gene is named only where the DNA matches it firmly. A row's size may be missing; if present it is once, few, many or a size class.

V	size	J	D	DNA	CDR3
TRBV27	-	TRBJ2-7	-	TGTGCCAGCACCTTTGGACAACTGAAATCCTACGAGCAGTACTTC	CASTFGQLKSYEQYF
TRBV11-2	-	TRBJ1-5	-	TGTGCCAGCAGCGTGGGCGGGAATCAGCCCCAGCATTTT	CASSVGGNQPQHF
TRBV5-6	-	TRBJ2-3	-	TGTGCCAGCAGCTTGGTTACTAGCACAGATACGCAGTATTTT	CASSLVTSTDTQYF
TRBV19	-	TRBJ1-2	-	TGTGCCAGTAGTATAGCCCAGGGTTCGCATGGCTACACCTTC	CASSIAQGSHGYTF
TRBV5-4	few	TRBJ1-1	-	TGTGCCAGCAGCTCACCTGACTGGGAGATGAACACTGAAGCTTTCTTT	CASSSPDWEMNTEAFF
TRBV5-5	-	TRBJ1-4	-	TGTGCCAGCAGCTTGGAGTGGGGGGGTGAAAAACTGTTTTTT	CASSLEWGGEKLFF
TRBV30	-	TRBJ2-3	-	TGTGCCTGGAGTTTCACCCGAGGGTTCACAGATACGCAGTATTTT	CAWSFTRGFTDTQYF
TRBV9	once	TRBJ2-3	-	TGTGCCAGCAGGGGAGAAGGAGATACGCAGTATTTT	CASRGEGDTQYF
TRBV19	-	TRBJ1-2	-	TGTGCCAGTAGTCCGGGTCCTAACTATGGCTACACCTTC	CASSPGPNYGYTF
TRBV11-1	-	TRBJ2-7	TRBD1	TGTGCCAGCAGCACCCGGACAGGGAGCTCCTACGAGCAGTACTTC	CASSTRTGSSYEQYF
TRBV5-1	-	TRBJ1-1	TRBD1	TGCGCCAGCAGCTTCCTCGGGACAGCGAACACTGAAGCTTTCTTT	CASSFLGTANTEAFF
TRBV9	-	TRBJ1-5	TRBD1	TGTGCCAGCAGCGTAGGGGACAGGAATCAGCCCCAGCATTTT	CASSVGDRNQPQHF
TRBV6-5	-	TRBJ1-5	TRBD1	TGTGCCAGCAGTTACAAGACAGGGTCGGGTCAGCCCCAGCATTTT	CASSYKTGSGQPQHF
TRBV19	few	TRBJ1-5	TRBD1	TGTGCCAGTCACCTTCGACAGGGGATCAATCAGCCCCAGCATTTT	CASHLRQGINQPQHF
TRBV5-1	-	TRBJ2-3	-	TGCGCCAGCAGCTTCAGAGCGGATACGCAGTATTTT	CASSFRADTQYF
TRBV30	-	TRBJ2-5	-	TGTGCCTGGAGTGTACTCGAGACCCAGTACTTC	CAWSVLETQYF
TRBV6-1	-	TRBJ1-1	-	TGTGCCAGCAGTGACTCTTGGCAGGAAGCTTTCTTT	CASSDSWQEAFF
TRBV28	once	TRBJ2-3	-	TGTGCCAGCAGTTTCTCGCGGGACACAGATACGCAGTATTTT	CASSFSRDTDTQYF
TRBV4-2	-	TRBJ2-1	TRBD2	TGTGCCAGCAGCCCGGGGACTAGCGGTTATTACAATGAGCAGTTCTTC	CASSPGTSGYYNEQFF
TRBV4-1	-	TRBJ2-6	-	TGCGCCAGCAGCCAAGTGGGGGGATTAGGGTCTGGGGCCAACGTCCTGACTTTC	CASSQVGGLGSGANVLTF
TRBV7-3	-	TRBJ1-2	TRBD1	TGTGCCAGCAGCTTAAACCCCAGACAGGGGAAGGATGGCTACACCTTC	CASSLNPRQGKDGYTF
TRBV2	few	TRBJ2-7	TRBD2	TGTGCCAGCAGGGTTAGCGGGCGCTCCTACGAGCAGTACTTC	CASRVSGRSYEQYF
TRBV6-5	-	TRBJ2-3	-	TGTGCCAGCAGTTACCCAGGCCGGGATACGCAGTATTTT	CASSYPGRDTQYF
TRBV28	once	TRBJ2-1	-	TGTGCCAGCAGTCCCCTGCGGGAAACAGACAATGAGCAGTTCTTC	CASSPLRETDNEQFF
TRBV11-2	-	TRBJ2-7	TRBD1	TGTGCCAGCAGCTTAGTGAACAGGGGGCATGACGAGCAGTACTTC	CASSLVNRGHDEQYF
TRBV7-2	-	TRBJ1-1	-	TGTGCCAGCAGCTCCCGTTACTTCGGGAACACTGAAGCTTTCTTT	CASSSRYFGNTEAFF
TRBV5-1	-	TRBJ2-7	-	TGCGCCAGCAGCTCCACAGGGTTTCCCTACGAGCAGTACTTC	CASSSTGFPYEQYF
TRBV7-8	-	TRBJ1-4	-	TGTGCCAGCAGCGGAGGAGCCGCAGCCCTAGAAAAACTGTTTTTT	CASSGGAAALEKLFF
TRBV4-3	-	TRBJ2-7	TRBD2	TGCGCCAGCAGCCAAGATATTTCTAGCGGGATTTACGAGCAGTACTTC	CASSQDISSGIYEQYF
TRBV2	once	TRBJ1-4	-	TGTGCCAGCAAGAGGGAGAATGAAAAACTGTTTTTT	CASKRENEKLFF
TRBV4-1	-	TRBJ2-1	TRBD2	TGCGCCAGCAGCCAAGTCCGGCTAGCGGTCTACAATGAGCAGTTCTTC	CASSQVRLAVYNEQFF
TRBV28	few	TRBJ2-4	-	TGTGCCAGCAGCCCGGGACATAAAAACATTCAGTACTTC	CASSPGHKNIQYF